Reported below is one T cell receptor beta chain. Its antigen is as yet unknown. The method was immunoSEQ multiplex PCR; TCRdb's version includes in-frame clones alone and lacks a portion of them. This table holds about 20,000 clones, roughly 98% found once. The data are from a study of T cells after posttransplantation cyclophosphamide. The CDR3 is 14 residues long. CDR1 SGHRS and CDR2 YFSETQ come from the germline V gene. V lost 2 bases and J lost 6, with 13 bases in between. Cells defined as naive were viable CD3+CD4+ or CD3+CD8+ and CCR7+CD45RA+CD45RO-CD95-CD27+CD28+. The related graft donor's blood sample was taken on the day of bone marrow donation. Overall study results and limits: TRB clonality was highly associated with recipient CMV seropositivity and reactivation. Tissue-infiltrating T cells from skin or gut overlapped little with blood T cells. Donor CD8+ memory clones often dominated recipient blood repertoires at later times.

The chain is built from TRBV5-1 and TRBJ2-3; unclear D gene. This receptor was obtained from a man aged 35-49 years in good health, CMV-negative, and a related stem cell transplant donor. The sample consisted of naive CD4+ T cells sorted from PBMCs. Here the CDR3 DNA reads TGCGCCAGCAGCTTCGACCGCCCGAGGGATACGCAGTATTTT. It yields the protein CASSFDRPRDTQYF.